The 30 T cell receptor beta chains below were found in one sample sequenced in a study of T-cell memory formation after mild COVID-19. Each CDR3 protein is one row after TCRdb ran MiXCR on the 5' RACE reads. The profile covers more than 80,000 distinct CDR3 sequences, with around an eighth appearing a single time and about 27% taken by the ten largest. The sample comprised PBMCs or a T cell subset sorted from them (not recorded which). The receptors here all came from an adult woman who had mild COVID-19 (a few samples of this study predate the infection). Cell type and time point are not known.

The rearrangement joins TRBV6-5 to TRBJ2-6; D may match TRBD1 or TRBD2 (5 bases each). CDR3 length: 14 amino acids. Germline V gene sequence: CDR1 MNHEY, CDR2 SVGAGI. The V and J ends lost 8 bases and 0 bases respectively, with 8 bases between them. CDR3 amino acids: CASSRGSGANVLTF. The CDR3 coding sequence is TGTGCCAGCTCGAGGGGCTCTGGGGCCAACGTCCTGACTTTC.

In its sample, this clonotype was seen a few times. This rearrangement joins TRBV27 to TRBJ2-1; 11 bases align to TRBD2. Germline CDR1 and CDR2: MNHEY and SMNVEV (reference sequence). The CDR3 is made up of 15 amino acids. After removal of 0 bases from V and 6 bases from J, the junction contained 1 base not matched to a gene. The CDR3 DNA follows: TGTGCCAGCAGTTTATCCGGGACTAGCGGCAATGAGCAGTTCTTC. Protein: CASSLSGTSGNEQFF.

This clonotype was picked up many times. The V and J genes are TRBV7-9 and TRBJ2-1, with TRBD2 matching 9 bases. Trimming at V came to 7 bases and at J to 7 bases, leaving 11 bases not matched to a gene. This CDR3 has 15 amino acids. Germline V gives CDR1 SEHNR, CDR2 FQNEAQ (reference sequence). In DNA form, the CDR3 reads TGTGCCAGCACCCGACTAGCGGTCAAACCGAATGAGCAGTTCTTC. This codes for CASTRLAVKPNEQFF.

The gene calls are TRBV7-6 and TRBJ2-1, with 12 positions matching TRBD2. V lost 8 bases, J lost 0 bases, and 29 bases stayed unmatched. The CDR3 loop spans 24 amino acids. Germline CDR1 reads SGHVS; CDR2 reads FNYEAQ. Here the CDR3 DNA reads TGTGCCAGCGCCCCACTCCAGGGGAGGCTCGGACTAGCGGGAAAGAAGAGCTCCTACAATGAGCAGTTCTTC. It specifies CASAPLQGRLGLAGKKSSYNEQFF.

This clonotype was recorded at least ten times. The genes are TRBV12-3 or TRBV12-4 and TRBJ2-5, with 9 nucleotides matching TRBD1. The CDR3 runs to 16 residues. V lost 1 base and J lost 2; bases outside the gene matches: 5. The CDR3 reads CASSLGPGTGQETQYF. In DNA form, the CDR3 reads TGTGCCAGCAGTTTAGGTCCGGGGACAGGGCAAGAGACCCAGTACTTC.

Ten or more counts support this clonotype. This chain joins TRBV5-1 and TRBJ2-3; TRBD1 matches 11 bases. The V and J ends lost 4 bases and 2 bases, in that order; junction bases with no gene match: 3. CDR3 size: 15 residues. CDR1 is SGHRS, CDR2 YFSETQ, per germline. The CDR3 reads CASSLGQGATDTQYF. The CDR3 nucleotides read TGCGCCAGCAGCCTTGGACAGGGGGCCACAGATACGCAGTATTTT.

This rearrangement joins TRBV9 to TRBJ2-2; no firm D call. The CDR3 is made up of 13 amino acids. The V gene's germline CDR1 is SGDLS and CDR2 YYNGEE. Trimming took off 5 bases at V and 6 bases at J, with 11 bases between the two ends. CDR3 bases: TGTGCCAGCAGGTCTACGGTCTCCGGGGAGCTGTTTTTT. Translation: CASRSTVSGELFF.

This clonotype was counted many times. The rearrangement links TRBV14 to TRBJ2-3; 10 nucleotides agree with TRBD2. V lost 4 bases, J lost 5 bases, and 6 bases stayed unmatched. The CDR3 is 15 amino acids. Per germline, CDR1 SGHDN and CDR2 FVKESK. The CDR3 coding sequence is TGTGCCAGCAGCCCTAGCGGGAGTTATGGAGATACGCAGTATTTT. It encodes CASSPSGSYGDTQYF. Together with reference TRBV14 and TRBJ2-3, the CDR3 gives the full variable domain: EAGVTQFPSHSVIEKGQTVTLRCDPISGHDNLYWYRRVMGKEIKFLLHFVKESKQDESGMPNNRFLAERTGGTYSTLKVQPAELEDSGVYFCASSPSGSYGDTQYFGPGTRLTVL.

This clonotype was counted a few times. The CDR3: CASSPVSFNEQFF. In DNA form, the CDR3 reads TGCGCCAGCAGCCCAGTTAGCTTCAATGAGCAGTTCTTC. This sequence joins TRBV4-1 and TRBJ2-1; D unresolved. The germline V gene has CDR1 MGHRA and CDR2 YSYEKL. The CDR3 is made up of 13 amino acids. Trimming left V 4 bases short and J 6 bases short, with 10 bases between.

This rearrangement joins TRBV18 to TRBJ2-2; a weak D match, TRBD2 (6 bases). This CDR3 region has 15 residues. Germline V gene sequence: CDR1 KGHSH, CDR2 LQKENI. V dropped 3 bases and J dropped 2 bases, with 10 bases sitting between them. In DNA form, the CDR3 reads TGTGCCAGCTCACCTCCCGGGAGTAACACCGGGGAGCTGTTTTTT. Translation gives CASSPPGSNTGELFF.

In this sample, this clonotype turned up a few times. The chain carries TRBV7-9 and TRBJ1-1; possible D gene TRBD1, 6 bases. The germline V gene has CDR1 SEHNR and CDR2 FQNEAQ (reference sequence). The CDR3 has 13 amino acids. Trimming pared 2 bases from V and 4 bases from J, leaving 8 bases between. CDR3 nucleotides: TGTGCCAGCAGCTTACAGGGGAGCACTGAAGCTTTCTTT. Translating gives CASSLQGSTEAFF.

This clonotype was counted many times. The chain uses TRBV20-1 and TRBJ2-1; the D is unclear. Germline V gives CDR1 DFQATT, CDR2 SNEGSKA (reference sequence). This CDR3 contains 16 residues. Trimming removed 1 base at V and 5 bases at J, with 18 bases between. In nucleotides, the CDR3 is TGCAGTGCTAGAGGGACGGGTGATAGGGTTGACAATGAGCAGTTCTTC. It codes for CSARGTGDRVDNEQFF.

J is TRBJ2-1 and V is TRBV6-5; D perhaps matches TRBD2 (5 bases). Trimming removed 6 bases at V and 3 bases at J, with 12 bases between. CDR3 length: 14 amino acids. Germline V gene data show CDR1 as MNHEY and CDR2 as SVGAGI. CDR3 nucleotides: TGTGCCAGCAGCGTAGCGAGCTACTACAATGAGCAGTTCTTC. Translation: CASSVASYYNEQFF.

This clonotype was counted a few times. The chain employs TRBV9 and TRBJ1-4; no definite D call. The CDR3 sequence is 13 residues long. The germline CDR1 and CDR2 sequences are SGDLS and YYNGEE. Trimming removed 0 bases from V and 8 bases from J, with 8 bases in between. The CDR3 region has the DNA TGTGCCAGCAGCGTAGCACACCGCGAAAAACTGTTTTTT. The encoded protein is CASSVAHREKLFF.

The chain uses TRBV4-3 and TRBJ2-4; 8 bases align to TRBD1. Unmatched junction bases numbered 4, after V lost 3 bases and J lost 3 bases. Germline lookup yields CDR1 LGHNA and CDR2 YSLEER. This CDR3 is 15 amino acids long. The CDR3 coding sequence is TGCGCCAGCAGCCAGGACGGACAGGGCAAAAACATTCAGTACTTC. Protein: CASSQDGQGKNIQYF.

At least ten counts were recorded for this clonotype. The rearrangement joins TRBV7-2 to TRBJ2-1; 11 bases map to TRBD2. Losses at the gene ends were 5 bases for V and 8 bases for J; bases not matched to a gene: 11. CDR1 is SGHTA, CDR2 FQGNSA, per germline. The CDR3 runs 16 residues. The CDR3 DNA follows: TGTGCCAGCAGCCAAGGGACTAGCGGATCCGGAGATGAGCAGTTCTTC. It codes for CASSQGTSGSGDEQFF.

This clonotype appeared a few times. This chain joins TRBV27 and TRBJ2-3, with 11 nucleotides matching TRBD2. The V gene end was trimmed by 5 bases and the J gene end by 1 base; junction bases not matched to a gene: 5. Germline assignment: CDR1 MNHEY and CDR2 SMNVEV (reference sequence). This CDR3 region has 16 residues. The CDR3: CASSTLAGGGTDTQYF. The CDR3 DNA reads TGTGCCAGCAGTACCCTAGCGGGAGGTGGCACAGATACGCAGTATTTT.

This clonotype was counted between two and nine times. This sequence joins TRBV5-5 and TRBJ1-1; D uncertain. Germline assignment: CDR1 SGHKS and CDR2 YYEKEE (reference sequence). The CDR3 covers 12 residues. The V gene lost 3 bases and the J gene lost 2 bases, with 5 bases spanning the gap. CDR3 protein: CASSSGNTEAFF. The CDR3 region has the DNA TGTGCCAGCAGCTCGGGTAACACTGAAGCTTTCTTT. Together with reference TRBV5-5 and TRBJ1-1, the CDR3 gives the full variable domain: DAGVTQSPTHLIKTRGQQVTLRCSPISGHKSVSWYQQVLGQGPQFIFQYYEKEERGRGNFPDRFSARQFPNYSSELNVNALLLGDSALYLCASSSGNTEAFFGQGTRLTVV.

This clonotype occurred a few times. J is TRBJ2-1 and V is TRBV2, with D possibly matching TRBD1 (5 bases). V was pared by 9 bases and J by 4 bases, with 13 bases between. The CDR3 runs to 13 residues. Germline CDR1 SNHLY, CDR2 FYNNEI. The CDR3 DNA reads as TGTGCCAGTACCGAGACAGTTTACAATGAGCAGTTCTTC. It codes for CASTETVYNEQFF.

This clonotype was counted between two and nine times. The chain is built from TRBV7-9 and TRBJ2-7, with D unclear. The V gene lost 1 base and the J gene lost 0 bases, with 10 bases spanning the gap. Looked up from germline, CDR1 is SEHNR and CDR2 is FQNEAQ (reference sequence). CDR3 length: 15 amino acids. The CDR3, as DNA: TGTGCCAGCAGCTTAGGGTCAGAGCACTCCTACGAGCAGTACTTC. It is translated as CASSLGSEHSYEQYF.

CDR3 amino acids: CASVGDNTDTQYF. CDR3 nucleotides: TGTGCTAGTGTAGGTGACAACACAGATACGCAGTATTTT. The chain is built from TRBV12-5 and TRBJ2-3, with D unclear. V was cut by 7 bases and J by 2 bases, with 10 bases left in between. This CDR3 is built from 13 residues. Germline V CDR1 and CDR2: LGHNT, FRNRAP.

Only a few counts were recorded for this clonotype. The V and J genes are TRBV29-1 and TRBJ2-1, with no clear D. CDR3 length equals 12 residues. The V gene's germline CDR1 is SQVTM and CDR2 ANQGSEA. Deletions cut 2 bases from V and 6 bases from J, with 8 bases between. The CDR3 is CSVERHSNEQFF. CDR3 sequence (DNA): TGCAGCGTTGAAAGGCATTCCAATGAGCAGTTCTTC.

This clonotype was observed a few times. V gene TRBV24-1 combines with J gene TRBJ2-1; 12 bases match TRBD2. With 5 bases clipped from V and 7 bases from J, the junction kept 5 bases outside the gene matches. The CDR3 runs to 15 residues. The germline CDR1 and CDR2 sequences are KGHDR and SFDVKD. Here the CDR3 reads CATSARLAGGNEQFF. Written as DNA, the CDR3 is TGTGCCACCAGTGCCCGGCTAGCGGGAGGGAATGAGCAGTTCTTC.

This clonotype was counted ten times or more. CDR3 sequence (DNA): TGCAGTGCTACGGACAGGGAAATCCTCTACGAGCAGTACTTC. It encodes CSATDREILYEQYF. V is TRBV20-1 and J is TRBJ2-7; TRBD1 matches 8 bases. J lost 3 bases, V lost 4 bases, and 8 bases had no gene match. This CDR3 contains 14 residues. Germline CDR1 DFQATT, CDR2 SNEGSKA (reference sequence).

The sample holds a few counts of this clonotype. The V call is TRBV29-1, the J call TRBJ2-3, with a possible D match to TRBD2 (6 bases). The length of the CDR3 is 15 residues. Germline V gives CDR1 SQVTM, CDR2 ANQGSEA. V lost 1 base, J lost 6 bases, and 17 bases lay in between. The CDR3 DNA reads TGCAGCGTTGAAGTCATGGCGGGGCTCGGGGATACGCAGTATTTT. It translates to CSVEVMAGLGDTQYF.

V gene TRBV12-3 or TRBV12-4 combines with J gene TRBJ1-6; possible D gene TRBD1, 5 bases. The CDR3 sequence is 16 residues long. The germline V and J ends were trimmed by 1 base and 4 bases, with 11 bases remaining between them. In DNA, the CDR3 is TGTGCCAGCAGTTTAGACCCAGGGTTGTATAATTCACCCCTCCACTTT. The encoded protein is CASSLDPGLYNSPLHF.

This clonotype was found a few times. The CDR3 reads CSVEKQGSYEQYF. CDR3 DNA: TGCAGCGTTGAAAAACAGGGGTCCTACGAGCAGTACTTC. V gene TRBV29-1 combines with J gene TRBJ2-7; TRBD1 matches at 7 bases. V lost 2 bases to trimming and J lost 1 base; unmatched junction nucleotides: 2. This CDR3 comprises 13 residues. From germline, CDR1 is SQVTM and CDR2 ANQGSEA.

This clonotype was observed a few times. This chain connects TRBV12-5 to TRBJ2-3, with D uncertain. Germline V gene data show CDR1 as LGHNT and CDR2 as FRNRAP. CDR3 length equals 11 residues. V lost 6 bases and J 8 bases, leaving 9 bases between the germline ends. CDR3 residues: CASGLHGTQYF. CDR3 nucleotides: TGTGCTAGTGGGCTCCACGGTACGCAGTATTTT.

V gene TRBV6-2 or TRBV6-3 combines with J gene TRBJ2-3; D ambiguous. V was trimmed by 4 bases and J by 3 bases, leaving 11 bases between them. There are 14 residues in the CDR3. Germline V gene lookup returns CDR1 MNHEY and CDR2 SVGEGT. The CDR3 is CASSSSRITDTQYF. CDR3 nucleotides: TGTGCCAGCAGTTCGTCTAGGATAACAGATACGCAGTATTTT.

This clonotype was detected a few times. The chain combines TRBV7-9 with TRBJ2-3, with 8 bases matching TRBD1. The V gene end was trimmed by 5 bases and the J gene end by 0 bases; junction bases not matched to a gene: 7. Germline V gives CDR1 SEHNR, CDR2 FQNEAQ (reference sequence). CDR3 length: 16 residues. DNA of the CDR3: TGTGCCAGCAGCCAGACACAGGGGGGAAGCACAGATACGCAGTATTTT. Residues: CASSQTQGGSTDTQYF.